This T cell receptor (beta chain) was found in a study of Ad26.COV2.S vaccination and SARS-CoV-2 variants. This CDR3 comprises 12 residues. V lost 7 bases to trimming and J lost 2 bases, with 8 bases between them. CDR1 SNHLY and CDR2 FYNNEI come from the germline V gene. Assay used: immunoSEQ multiplex PCR; TCRdb lists only in-frame clones, some missing. The sample has about 320,000 clones; about 86% are singletons. Regarding treatment: approximately 18 received Ad26.COV2.S at low or high dose, single or two shots; 5 received placebo; per-sample allocation not given. Sampling occurred on day 63 after the first vaccine or placebo injection.

This clonotype was sampled from a person between 18 and 59 years old who received the Ad26.COV2.S COVID-19 vaccine or a placebo. Sequences were derived from peripheral blood, sampled in a trial of Ad26.COV2.S vaccine versus placebo. The J gene is TRBJ1-2, the V gene TRBV2; the D gene is possibly TRBD1 (6 bases). The CDR3 loop is CASTTGNYGYTF. The CDR3 bases are TGTGCCAGCACAACAGGGAACTATGGCTACACCTTC. Full variable domain (missing parts from reference TRBV2 and TRBJ1-2): EPEVTQTPSHQVTQMGQEVILRCVPISNHLYFYWYRQILGQKVEFLVSFYNNEISEKSEIFDDQFSVERPDGSNFTLKIRSTKLEDSAMYFCASTTGNYGYTFGSGTRLTVV.